Shown below are 16 T cell receptor beta chains from a single sample sequenced in a study of patients and donors after allogeneic stem cell transplantation. Each CDR3 protein gets one entry after TCRdb re-called the RT-PCR reads with MiXCR. The table includes 90,000 to 130,000 distinct CDR3 sequences, 35% detected once. Input material: blood, either unsorted or a sorted T cell fraction (not recorded which). All receptors derive from a human donor who was either an allogeneic HSCT recipient or a stem cell or donor lymphocyte infusion donor (not recorded which). It is not recorded whose cells these are; they may come from a transplant donor.

This clonotype was found a few times. V is TRBV20-1 and J is TRBJ1-3; D call uncertain. The germline V and J ends were trimmed by 4 bases and 0 bases, with 7 bases remaining between them. This CDR3 spans 13 amino acids. Germline assignment: CDR1 DFQATT and CDR2 SNEGSKA (reference sequence). The CDR3 loop reads CSAKIHSGNTIYF. In DNA form, the CDR3 reads TGCAGTGCTAAAATACACTCTGGAAACACCATATATTTT.

The J gene is TRBJ1-3, the V gene TRBV9; no firm D call. CDR3 size: 14 residues. From germline, CDR1 is SGDLS and CDR2 YYNGEE. Trimming took 0 bases from V and 4 from J, leaving 8 bases between them. As DNA, the CDR3 is TGTGCCAGCAGCGTAGCGGCGACAGGAAACACCATATATTTT. This encodes CASSVAATGNTIYF.

The chain joins TRBV12-3 or TRBV12-4 to TRBJ2-1; weak D call: TRBD2 (6 bases). The V end lost 8 bases, the J end lost 0 bases, and 11 bases lay between the germline ends. CDR3 length: 14 amino acids. The CDR3 nucleotides are TGTGCCAGCGGGGTCGGGAGCTCCTACAATGAGCAGTTCTTC. Its translation is CASGVGSSYNEQFF.

The chain joins TRBV29-1 to TRBJ1-1, with no clear D. This CDR3 spans 12 amino acids. Germline assignment: CDR1 SQVTM and CDR2 ANQGSEA. V was clipped by 7 bases and J by 4 bases, with 13 bases between them. The CDR3 bases are TGCAGCGCCGCGGCGGATTTCACTGAAGCTTTCTTT. Amino acid sequence: CSAAADFTEAFF.

The J gene is TRBJ2-3, the V gene TRBV5-1; D is undetermined. There are 16 residues in the CDR3. Germline V lookup: CDR1 SGHRS, CDR2 YFSETQ. The ends were cut back, 5 bases at V and 4 bases at J, with 20 bases in the middle. The DNA for the CDR3 is TGCGCCAGCAGGCAACAATCCACCAGGACGTCAGATACGCAGTATTTT. Translation gives CASRQQSTRTSDTQYF. Drawing the rest from reference TRBV5-1 and TRBJ2-3, the complete variable domain is KAGVTQTPRYLIKTRGQQVTLSCSPISGHRSVSWYQQTPGQGLQFLFEYFSETQRNKGNFPGRFSGRQFSNSRSEMNVSTLELGDSALYLCASRQQSTRTSDTQYFGPGTRLTVL.

This clonotype was observed a few times. The chain joins TRBV4-2 to TRBJ1-1; D is ambiguous. Germline CDR1 is LGHNA and CDR2 is YNFKEQ. V was clipped by 0 bases and J by 1 base, with 9 bases between them. This CDR3 has 15 amino acids. CDR3 protein: CASSQDLPRNTEAFF. In nucleotides, the CDR3 is TGTGCCAGCAGCCAAGATCTCCCGAGGAACACTGAAGCTTTCTTT.

V gene TRBV15 combines with J gene TRBJ1-5; D not resolved. The V end was cut by 4 bases, the J end by 0 bases, with 7 bases between. From germline, CDR1 is LNHNV and CDR2 YYDKDF (reference sequence). The CDR3 is made up of 14 amino acids. CDR3 region: CATSNAGSNQPQHF. The CDR3, as DNA: TGTGCCACCAGCAATGCGGGTAGCAATCAGCCCCAGCATTTT.

The V gene is TRBV29-1, the J gene TRBJ2-3; D gene unclear. V shed 5 bases and J shed 3 bases, with 15 bases lying between them. The germline V gene encodes CDR1 SQVTM and CDR2 ANQGSEA. CDR3 length: 14 residues. CDR3 loop: CSVLGVRGTDTQYF. The CDR3 DNA reads TGCAGCGTTCTTGGGGTGCGCGGTACAGATACGCAGTATTTT.

This clonotype was found a few times. This sequence joins TRBV10-3 and TRBJ1-3, with D possibly being TRBD1 (5 bases). This CDR3 has 15 residues. Germline V gives CDR1 ENHRY, CDR2 SYGVKD. V was cut by 2 bases and J by 0 bases, with 8 bases left in between. The CDR3 loop is CAISEQGVSGNTIYF. CDR3 DNA: TGTGCCATCAGTGAGCAGGGAGTCTCTGGAAACACCATATATTTT.

V and J are TRBV4-3 and TRBJ1-1; D uncertain. CDR1 is LGHNA, CDR2 YSLEER, per germline. The V and J ends lost 0 bases and 3 bases respectively, with 5 bases between them. The CDR3 has 13 amino acids. In DNA, the CDR3 is TGCGCCAGCAGCCAAGACCGGGACACTGAAGCTTTCTTT. It encodes CASSQDRDTEAFF.

The J gene is TRBJ1-2, the V gene TRBV6-2 or TRBV6-3; D might be TRBD1 (5 bases). Germline CDR1 and CDR2: MNHEY and SVGEGT. The CDR3 sequence is 15 residues long. Trimming removed 2 bases from V and 3 bases from J, with 13 bases in between. CDR3 sequence reads: CASSYPSRVDYGYTF. The CDR3 bases are TGTGCCAGCAGTTACCCTTCCAGGGTGGACTATGGCTACACCTTC.

This clonotype was counted between two and nine times. The V and J genes are TRBV5-6 and TRBJ2-1, with D perhaps given as TRBD1 or TRBD2 (5 bases each). CDR1 and CDR2 from the germline V gene are SGHDT and YYEEEE. V was trimmed by 0 bases and J by 3 bases, leaving 16 bases between them. The CDR3 extends over 17 amino acids. The CDR3 region is CASSLVVGDLFYNEQFF. CDR3 bases: TGTGCCAGCAGCTTGGTGGTAGGGGACCTTTTCTACAATGAGCAGTTCTTC.

The chain joins TRBV14 to TRBJ2-5; 10 bases align to TRBD2. The CDR3 consists of 15 residues. The germline CDR1 and CDR2 sequences are SGHDN and FVKESK. Trimming removed 4 bases from V and 4 bases from J; junction bases left unmatched: 6. The CDR3 sequence: CASSPLAGWGETQYF. For the CDR3, the DNA is TGTGCCAGCAGCCCACTAGCGGGATGGGGAGAGACCCAGTACTTC.

This clonotype was seen more than once but under ten times. This chain joins TRBV7-4 and TRBJ1-5, with D tentatively TRBD1 (5 bases). This CDR3 has 16 residues. The ends were cut back, 0 bases at V and 2 bases at J, with 11 bases in the middle. Germline V gene data show CDR1 as SGHVT and CDR2 as SQSDAQ. CDR3 sequence: CASSLASGLCNQPQHF. DNA for the CDR3: TGTGCCAGCAGCTTAGCGTCAGGGCTCTGCAATCAGCCCCAGCATTTT.

The CDR3 protein is CASSQDRGNTEAFF. CDR3 sequence (DNA): TGTGCCAGCAGCCAAGATCGCGGGAACACTGAAGCTTTCTTT. The genes are TRBV4-2 and TRBJ1-1; D not resolved. Trimming took off 0 bases at V and 1 base at J, with 6 bases between the two ends. This CDR3 comprises 14 residues. Looked up from germline, CDR1 is LGHNA and CDR2 is YNFKEQ.

The chain combines TRBV11-3 with TRBJ2-1; D is uncertain. The CDR3 spans 15 residues. Germline lookup yields CDR1 SGHNT and CDR2 YENEEA. V was clipped by 1 base and J by 9 bases, with 16 bases between them. CDR3 residues: CASSLGRLVTGEQFF. The CDR3 DNA reads TGTGCCAGCAGCTTAGGTCGTCTAGTTACTGGTGAGCAGTTCTTC. Combining the CDR3 with reference TRBV11-3 and TRBJ2-1 gives the whole variable domain EAGVVQSPRYKIIEKKQPVAFWCNPISGHNTLYWYLQNLGQGPELLIRYENEEAVDDSQLPKDRFSAERLKGVDSTLKIQPAELGDSAVYLCASSLGRLVTGEQFFGPGTRLTVL.